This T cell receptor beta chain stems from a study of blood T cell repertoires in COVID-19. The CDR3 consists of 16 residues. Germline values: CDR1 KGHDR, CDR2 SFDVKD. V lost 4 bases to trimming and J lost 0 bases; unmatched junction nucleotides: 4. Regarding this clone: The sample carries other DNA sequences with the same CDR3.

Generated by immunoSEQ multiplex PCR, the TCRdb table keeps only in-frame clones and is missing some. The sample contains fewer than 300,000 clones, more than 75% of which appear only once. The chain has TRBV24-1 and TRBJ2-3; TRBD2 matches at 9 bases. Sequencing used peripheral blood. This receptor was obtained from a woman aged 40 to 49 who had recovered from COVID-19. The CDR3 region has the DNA TGTGCCACCAGTGACCCTAGCGGGACTAGCACAGATACGCAGTATTTT. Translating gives CATSDPSGTSTDTQYF.